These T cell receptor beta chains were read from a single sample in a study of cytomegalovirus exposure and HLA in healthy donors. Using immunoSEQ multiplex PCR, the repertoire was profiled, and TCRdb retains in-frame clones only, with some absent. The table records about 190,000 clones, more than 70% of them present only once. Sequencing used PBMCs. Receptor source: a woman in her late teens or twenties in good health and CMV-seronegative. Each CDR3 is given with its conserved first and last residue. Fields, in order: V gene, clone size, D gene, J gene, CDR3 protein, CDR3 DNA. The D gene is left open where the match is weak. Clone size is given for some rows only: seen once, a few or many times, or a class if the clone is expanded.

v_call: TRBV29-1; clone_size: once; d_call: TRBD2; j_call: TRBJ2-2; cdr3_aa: CSVRISGGDTGELFF; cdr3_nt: TGCAGCGTTCGGATCAGCGGGGGGGACACCGGGGAGCTGTTTTTT
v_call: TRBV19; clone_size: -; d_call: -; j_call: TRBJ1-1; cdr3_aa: CASSKPTGNTEAFF; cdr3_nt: TGTGCCAGTAGTAAACCGACAGGGAACACTGAAGCTTTCTTT
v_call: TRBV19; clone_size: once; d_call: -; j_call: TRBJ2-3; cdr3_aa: CASSHSYSSTDTQYF; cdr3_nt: TGTGCCAGTAGCCATTCATACAGCAGCACAGATACGCAGTATTTT
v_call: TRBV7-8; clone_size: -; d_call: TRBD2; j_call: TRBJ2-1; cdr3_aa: CASSLKGLDFAQFF; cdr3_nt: TGTGCCAGCAGCTTAAAGGGACTAGATTTTGCGCAGTTCTTC
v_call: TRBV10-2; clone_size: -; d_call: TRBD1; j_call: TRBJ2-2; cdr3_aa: CASTVRDRNTGELFF; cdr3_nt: TGCGCCAGCACGGTACGGGACAGGAACACCGGGGAGCTGTTTTTT
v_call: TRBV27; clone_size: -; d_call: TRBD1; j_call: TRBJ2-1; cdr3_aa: CASSSGTDYVEQFF; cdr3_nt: TGTGCCAGCAGTTCCGGGACAGATTATGTTGAGCAGTTCTTC
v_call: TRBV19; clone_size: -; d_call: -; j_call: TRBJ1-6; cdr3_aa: CASSGGVSYNSPLHF; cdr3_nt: TGTGCCAGTAGTGGGGGGGTCTCCTATAATTCACCCCTCCACTTT
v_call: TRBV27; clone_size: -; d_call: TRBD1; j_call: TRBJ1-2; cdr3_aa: CASSLSRSGQGALIYGYTF; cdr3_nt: TGTGCCAGCAGTTTATCCCGAAGCGGACAGGGCGCCCTCATTTATGGCTACACCTTC
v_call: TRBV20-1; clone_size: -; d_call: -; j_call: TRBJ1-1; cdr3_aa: CSASGGTEAFF; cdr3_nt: TGCAGTGCTAGCGGAGGTACTGAAGCTTTCTTT
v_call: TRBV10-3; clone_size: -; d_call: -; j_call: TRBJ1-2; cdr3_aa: CAISESRYGYTF; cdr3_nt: TGTGCCATCAGTGAGTCCCGCTATGGCTACACCTTC
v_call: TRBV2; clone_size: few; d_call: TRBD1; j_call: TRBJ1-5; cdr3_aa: CASSKGAGYNQPQHF; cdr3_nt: TGTGCCAGCAGTAAGGGGGCAGGGTACAATCAGCCCCAGCATTTT
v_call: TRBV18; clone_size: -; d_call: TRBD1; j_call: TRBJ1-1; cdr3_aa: CASSRDRVTAFF; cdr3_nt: TGTGCCAGCTCACGGGACAGGGTCACAGCTTTCTTT
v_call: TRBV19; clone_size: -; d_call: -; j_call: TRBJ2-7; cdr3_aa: CATSGEAYYEQYF; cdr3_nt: TGTGCCACCTCAGGGGAAGCCTACTACGAGCAGTACTTC
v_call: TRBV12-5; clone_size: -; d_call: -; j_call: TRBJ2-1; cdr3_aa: CASGSLVGGLPYNEQFF; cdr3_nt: TGTGCTAGTGGTTCCCTGGTGGGAGGACTACCCTACAATGAGCAGTTCTTC
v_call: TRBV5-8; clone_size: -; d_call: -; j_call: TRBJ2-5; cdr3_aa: CASSLVSVEETQYF; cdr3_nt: TGTGCCAGCAGCTTGGTGTCAGTTGAAGAGACCCAGTACTTC
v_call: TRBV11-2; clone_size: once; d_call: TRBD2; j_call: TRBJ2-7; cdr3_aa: CASTTAAGFYEQYF; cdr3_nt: TGTGCCAGCACAACTGCAGCGGGATTCTACGAGCAGTACTTC
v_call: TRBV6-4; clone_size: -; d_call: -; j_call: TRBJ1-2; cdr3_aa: CASSPEDGGGYTF; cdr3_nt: TGTGCCAGCAGCCCTGAAGATGGAGGTGGCTACACCTTC
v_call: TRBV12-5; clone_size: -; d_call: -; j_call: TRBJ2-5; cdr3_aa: CASGPGQGRETQYF; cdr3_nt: TGTGCTAGTGGTCCTGGTCAGGGAAGAGAGACCCAGTACTTC
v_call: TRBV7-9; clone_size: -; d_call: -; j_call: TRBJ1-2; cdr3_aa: CASRSSVDYGYTF; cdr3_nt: TGTGCCAGCAGGTCCTCAGTTGACTATGGCTACACCTTC
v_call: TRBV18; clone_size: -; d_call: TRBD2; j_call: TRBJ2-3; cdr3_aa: CASSPLGGGPDTQYF; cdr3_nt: TGTGCCAGCTCACCACTCGGGGGGGGCCCAGATACGCAGTATTTT
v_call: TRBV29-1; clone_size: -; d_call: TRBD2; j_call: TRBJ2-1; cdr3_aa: CSVGGGGSSYNEQFF; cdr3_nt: TGCAGCGTTGGAGGCGGGGGGAGCTCCTACAATGAGCAGTTCTTC
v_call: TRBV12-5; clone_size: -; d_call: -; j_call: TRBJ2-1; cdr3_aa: CASGLAGFPFPSSYNEQFF; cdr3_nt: TGTGCTAGTGGTTTGGCAGGATTCCCTTTCCCCAGCTCCTACAATGAGCAGTTCTTC
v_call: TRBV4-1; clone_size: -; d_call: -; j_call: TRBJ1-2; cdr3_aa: CASSFLGGARGYTF; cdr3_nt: TGCGCCAGCAGTTTCCTGGGAGGGGCGCGGGGCTACACCTTC
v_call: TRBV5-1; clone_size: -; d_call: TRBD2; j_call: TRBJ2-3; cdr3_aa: CASSPSPSGGRGMTDTQYF; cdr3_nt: TGCGCCAGCAGCCCCAGCCCTAGCGGGGGGAGGGGTATGACAGATACGCAGTATTTT
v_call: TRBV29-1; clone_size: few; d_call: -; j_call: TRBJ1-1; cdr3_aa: CSFTHSGAFF; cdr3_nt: TGCAGTTTCACACATTCCGGGGCTTTCTTT
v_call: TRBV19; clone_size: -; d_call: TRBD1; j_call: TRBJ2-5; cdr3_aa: CASRDWGQGRETQYF; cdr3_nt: TGTGCCAGTAGAGACTGGGGACAGGGGCGAGAGACCCAGTACTTC
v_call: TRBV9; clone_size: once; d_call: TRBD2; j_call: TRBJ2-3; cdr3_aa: CASSRTSGGAITDTQYF; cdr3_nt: TGTGCCAGCAGCAGGACTAGCGGGGGGGCAATCACAGATACGCAGTATTTT
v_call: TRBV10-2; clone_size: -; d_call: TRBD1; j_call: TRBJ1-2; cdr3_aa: CASSEVGTGDYGYTF; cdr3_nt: TGCGCCAGCAGTGAGGTCGGGACAGGGGACTATGGCTACACCTTC
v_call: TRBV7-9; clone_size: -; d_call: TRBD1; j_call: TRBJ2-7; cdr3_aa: CASSSRDSLPYEQYF; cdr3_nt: TGTGCCAGCAGCTCTCGGGACAGCCTTCCCTACGAGCAGTACTTC
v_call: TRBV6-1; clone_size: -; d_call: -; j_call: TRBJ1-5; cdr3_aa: CASSEQAEGGPQHF; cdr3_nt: TGTGCCAGCAGTGAACAGGCAGAAGGTGGGCCCCAGCATTTT
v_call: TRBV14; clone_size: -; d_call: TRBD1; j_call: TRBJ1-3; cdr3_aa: CASSLQTGSSGNTIYF; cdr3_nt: TGTGCCAGCAGCCTCCAGACAGGGAGCTCTGGAAACACCATATATTTT
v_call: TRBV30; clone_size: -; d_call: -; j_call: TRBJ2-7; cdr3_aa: CAWSVRDPYEQYF; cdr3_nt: TGTGCCTGGAGTGTACGGGATCCCTACGAGCAGTACTTC
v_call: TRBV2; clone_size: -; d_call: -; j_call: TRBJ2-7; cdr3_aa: CASRERTGIISYEQYF; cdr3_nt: TGTGCCAGCAGGGAAAGAACAGGAATAATCTCCTACGAGCAGTACTTC
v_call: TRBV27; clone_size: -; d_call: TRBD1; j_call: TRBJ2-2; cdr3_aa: CASPKGGDTGELFF; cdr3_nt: TGTGCCAGTCCCAAAGGGGGCGACACCGGGGAGCTGTTTTTT
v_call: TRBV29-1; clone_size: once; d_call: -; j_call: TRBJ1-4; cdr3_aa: CSVEAYREDEKLFF; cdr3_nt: TGCAGCGTTGAAGCCTACAGGGAAGATGAAAAACTGTTTTTT
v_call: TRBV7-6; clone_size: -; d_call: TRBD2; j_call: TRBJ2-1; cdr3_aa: CASSRDPTSTNEQFF; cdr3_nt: TGTGCCAGCAGCCGAGACCCGACTAGCACGAATGAGCAGTTCTTC
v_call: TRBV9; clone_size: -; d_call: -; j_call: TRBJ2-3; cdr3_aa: CASSVEGPVDTQYF; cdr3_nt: TGTGCCAGCAGCGTAGAGGGGCCCGTAGATACGCAGTATTTT
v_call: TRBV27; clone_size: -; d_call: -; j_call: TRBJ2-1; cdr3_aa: CASSLTSSYNEQFF; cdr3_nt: TGTGCCAGCAGTTTAACCAGCTCCTACAATGAGCAGTTCTTC
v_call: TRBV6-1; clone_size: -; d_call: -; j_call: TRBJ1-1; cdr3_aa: CASRLQENTEAFF; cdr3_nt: TGTGCCAGCAGGCTACAGGAGAACACTGAAGCTTTCTTT
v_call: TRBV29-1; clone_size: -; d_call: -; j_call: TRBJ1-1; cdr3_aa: CSTFSGVGTEAFF; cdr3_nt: TGCAGCACCTTCTCAGGGGTTGGGACTGAAGCTTTCTTT
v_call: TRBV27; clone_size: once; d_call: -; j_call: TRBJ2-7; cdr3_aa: CASTPTGQPYEQYF; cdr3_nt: TGTGCCAGCACTCCTACGGGTCAACCCTACGAGCAGTACTTC
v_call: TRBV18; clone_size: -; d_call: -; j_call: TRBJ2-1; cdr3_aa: CASSPNLGHNEQFF; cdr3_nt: TGTGCCAGCTCACCGAATCTGGGCCACAATGAGCAGTTCTTC
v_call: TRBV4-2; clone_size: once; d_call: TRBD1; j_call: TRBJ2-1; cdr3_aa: CASSRQPGQGALNEQFF; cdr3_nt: TGTGCCAGCAGCCGCCAGCCGGGACAGGGGGCTCTCAATGAGCAGTTCTTC
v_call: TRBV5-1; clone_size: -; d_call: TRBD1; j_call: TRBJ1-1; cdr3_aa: CASSYRQGMNTEAFF; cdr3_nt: TGCGCCAGCAGCTATCGACAGGGAATGAACACTGAAGCTTTCTTT
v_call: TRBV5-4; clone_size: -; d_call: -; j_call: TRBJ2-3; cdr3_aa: CASSLRVGATDTQYF; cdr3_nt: TGTGCCAGCAGCTTAAGGGTGGGAGCCACAGATACGCAGTATTTT
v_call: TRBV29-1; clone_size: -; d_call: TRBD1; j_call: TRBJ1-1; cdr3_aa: CSVTPTGGGTEAFF; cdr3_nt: TGCAGCGTCACCCCGACAGGGGGAGGCACTGAAGCTTTCTTT
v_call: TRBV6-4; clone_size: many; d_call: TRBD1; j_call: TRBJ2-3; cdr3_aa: CASSDSQGADTQYF; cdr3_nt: TGTGCCAGCAGTGACTCGCAGGGGGCAGATACGCAGTATTTT
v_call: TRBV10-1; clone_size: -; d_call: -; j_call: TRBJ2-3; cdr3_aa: CASSEVRGTDTQYF; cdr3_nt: TGCGCCAGCAGTGAGGTGCGGGGAACAGATACGCAGTATTTT
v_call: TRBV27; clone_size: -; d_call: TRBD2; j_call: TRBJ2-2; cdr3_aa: CASSPNGLAIRPGRNTGELFF; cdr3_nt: TGTGCCAGCAGTCCAAACGGACTAGCGATTAGGCCGGGCCGGAACACCGGGGAGCTGTTTTTT
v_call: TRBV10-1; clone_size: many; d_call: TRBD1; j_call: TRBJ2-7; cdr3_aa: CASPRGTGKCYEQYF; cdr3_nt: TGCGCCAGCCCCCGAGGGACAGGGAAGTGCTACGAGCAGTACTTC